This T cell receptor (beta chain) was sequenced during a study of blood T cells in healthy people across ages. Investigators took about 9.1 milliliters of peripheral blood from every donor. The second PCR ran roughly 6 to 12 cycles with a sample-barcoded 5' primer and J-beta primers. Each cDNA molecule carried a tag from a template-switch adaptor that contained 12 random nucleotides. TCRdb re-called the 5' RACE reads through MiXCR, storing one row per CDR3 protein. The sample lists approximately 800,000 distinct CDR3 sequences; roughly 34% were seen once. In this sample, this clonotype turned up a few times. This CDR3 contains 16 residues. The ends were cut back, 0 bases at V and 1 base at J, with 15 bases in the middle. CDR1 SQVTM and CDR2 ANQGSEA come from the germline V gene.

The sample comprised blood. This chain links TRBV29-1 with TRBJ1-1; a weak D match, TRBD1 (6 bases). The clonotype was recovered from a man aged 18 to 35 in good health. CDR3 amino acids: CSVEEGQGRPNTEAFF. The CDR3 DNA reads as TGCAGCGTTGAAGAAGGGCAGGGGCGGCCGAACACTGAAGCTTTCTTT. The full variable domain, with the rest looked up from reference TRBV29-1 and TRBJ1-1, is SAVISQKPSRDICQRGTSLTIQCQVDSQVTMMFWYRQQPGQSLTLIATANQGSEATYESGFVIDKFPISRPNLTFSTLTVSNMSPEDSSIYLCSVEEGQGRPNTEAFFGQGTRLTVV.